The rows below give T cell receptor beta chains drawn from one sample of a study of blood T cell repertoires in COVID-19. The protocol was immunoSEQ multiplex PCR, while the TCRdb copy is restricted to in-frame clones and leaves out a portion. The profile shows some 520,000 clones, about 91% of them singletons. Sequencing was done on a sample of peripheral blood. The receptors were gathered from a man aged 18 to 35 with COVID-19, enrolled during active disease. Both conserved end residues are part of each CDR3. The order of the fields is clone size, CDR3 length, J gene, V gene, D gene, CDR3 protein, CDR3 DNA. A D gene is named only where the DNA matches it firmly. Clone size is stated in some rows and not others, as once, few, many or a class when expanded.

- | 14 | TRBJ2-7 | TRBV6-5 | TRBD1 | CASRTGTGLLEQYF | TGTGCCAGCAGGACCGGGACAGGTCTCCTCGAGCAGTACTTC
- | 15 | TRBJ1-2 | TRBV23-1 | - | CASSPPLHRDYGYTF | TGCGCCAGCAGTCCCCCCCTTCATCGGGACTATGGCTACACCTTC
- | 17 | TRBJ1-4 | TRBV5-1 | - | CASSSEGTKEPNEKLFF | TGCGCCAGCAGCTCGGAGGGGACCAAAGAACCTAATGAAAAACTGTTTTTT
few | 14 | TRBJ1-2 | TRBV6-5 | TRBD1 | CASRQSLAGGGYTF | TGTGCCAGCCGACAGTCGTTAGCAGGGGGCGGCTACACCTTC
- | 16 | TRBJ2-7 | TRBV28 | TRBD2 | CASSLSGLAGTYEQYF | TGTGCCAGCAGTTTGTCGGGACTAGCGGGCACCTACGAGCAGTACTTC
- | 18 | TRBJ2-2 | TRBV9 | TRBD2 | CASSVVGLAGGNTGELFF | TGTGCCAGCAGCGTAGTTGGACTAGCGGGAGGGAACACCGGGGAGCTGTTTTTT
- | 17 | TRBJ2-7 | TRBV7-8 | TRBD2 | CASSFLSGAGGSYEQYF | TGTGCCAGCAGCTTTCTCTCAGGAGCGGGAGGTTCCTACGAGCAGTACTTC
- | 14 | TRBJ2-7 | TRBV13 | - | CASSVRTVSYEQYF | TGTGCCAGCAGCGTACGGACAGTTTCTTACGAGCAGTACTTC
- | 16 | TRBJ2-3 | TRBV10-1 | TRBD2 | CASSEVASGSTDTQYF | TGCGCCAGCAGTGAAGTGGCTAGCGGGAGTACAGATACGCAGTATTTT
- | 16 | TRBJ2-3 | TRBV18 | TRBD2 | CASSPGTSGTADTQYF | TGTGCCAGCTCCCCCGGGACTAGCGGGACGGCAGATACGCAGTATTTT
- | 14 | TRBJ2-1 | TRBV11-2 | - | CASSLGTDVGEQFF | TGTGCCAGCAGCTTAGGGACAGACGTTGGGGAGCAGTTCTTC
- | 16 | TRBJ1-5 | TRBV3-1/TRBV3-2 | - | CASSQGTGRGNQPQHF | TGTGCCAGCAGCCAGGGGACCGGGAGAGGCAATCAGCCCCAGCATTTT
- | 16 | TRBJ2-3 | TRBV6-5 | TRBD2 | CASSYSASGDTDTQYF | TGTGCCAGCAGTTACTCTGCTAGCGGGGATACAGATACGCAGTATTTT
- | 15 | TRBJ2-1 | TRBV29-1 | TRBD2 | CSVDGGLVSYNEQFF | TGCAGCGTTGACGGGGGACTAGTGTCCTACAATGAGCAGTTCTTC
- | 13 | TRBJ2-1 | TRBV7-9 | - | CASSSVGGYEQFF | TGTGCCAGCAGCTCAGTAGGGGGTTATGAGCAGTTCTTC
- | 12 | TRBJ2-3 | TRBV9 | - | CASSPFTDTQYF | TGTGCCAGCAGCCCGTTTACAGATACGCAGTATTTT
- | 12 | TRBJ2-3 | TRBV18 | - | CASSPRGDTQYF | TGTGCCAGCTCACCGAGGGGGGATACGCAGTATTTT
- | 15 | TRBJ2-7 | TRBV7-9 | TRBD1 | CASSFGTGESGEQYF | TGTGCCAGCAGCTTTGGGACAGGGGAATCGGGCGAGCAGTACTTC
- | 15 | TRBJ2-1 | TRBV10-2 | TRBD2 | CASSLTSGGAREQFF | TGCGCCAGCAGCTTGACTAGCGGGGGGGCGCGGGAGCAGTTCTTC
few | 14 | TRBJ2-2 | TRBV5-4 | TRBD2 | CASNPGGGTGELFF | TGTGCCAGCAATCCCGGGGGGGGCACCGGGGAGCTGTTTTTT
- | 15 | TRBJ1-3 | TRBV19 | - | CASSMGAPSGNTIYF | TGTGCCAGTAGTATGGGGGCGCCCTCTGGAAACACCATATATTTT
- | 16 | TRBJ2-2 | TRBV2 | TRBD2 | CASSDSGGINTGELFF | TGTGCCAGCAGTGACAGCGGGGGGATAAACACCGGGGAGCTGTTTTTT
- | 16 | TRBJ2-3 | TRBV4-2 | - | CASSQKVAVNTDTQYF | TGTGCCAGCAGCCAGAAAGTAGCGGTGAACACAGATACGCAGTATTTT
- | 15 | TRBJ2-7 | TRBV5-4 | TRBD2 | CASSLGGTIPYEQYF | TGTGCCAGCAGCTTGGGTGGGACTATCCCCTACGAGCAGTACTTC
- | 16 | TRBJ1-2 | TRBV19 | TRBD1 | CASTRGQDPIGYGYTF | TGTGCCAGTACTCGAGGACAGGACCCGATCGGGTATGGCTACACCTTC
- | 13 | TRBJ1-5 | TRBV10-2 | TRBD1 | CATSPQGLGPQHF | TGCGCCACCAGCCCACAGGGGCTAGGGCCCCAGCATTTT
- | 14 | TRBJ2-1 | TRBV5-1 | TRBD2 | CASSLLAGTNEQFF | TGCGCCAGCAGCTTGCTAGCGGGGACAAATGAGCAGTTCTTC
- | 14 | TRBJ2-7 | TRBV20-1 | TRBD2 | CSASRLAGNYEQYF | TGCAGTGCTAGTCGACTAGCGGGGAACTACGAGCAGTACTTC
- | 15 | TRBJ2-1 | TRBV5-1 | TRBD2 | CASSLASGSIGEQFF | TGCGCCAGCAGCTTGGCTAGCGGGAGCATTGGTGAGCAGTTCTTC
once | 15 | TRBJ2-7 | TRBV19 | - | CASSFHTEGGWEQYF | TGTGCCAGTAGTTTCCACACGGAGGGTGGTTGGGAGCAGTACTTC
- | 13 | TRBJ1-1 | TRBV4-1 | - | CASSQAAWTEAFF | TGCGCCAGCAGCCAAGCCGCGTGGACTGAAGCTTTCTTT
- | 11 | TRBJ2-1 | TRBV11-2 | - | CASSWVADLFF | TGTGCCAGCAGCTGGGTAGCGGATTTGTTCTTC
- | 15 | TRBJ2-2 | TRBV16 | TRBD1 | CASSRWTGGGGELFF | TGTGCCAGCAGCCGATGGACAGGCGGCGGAGGGGAGCTGTTTTTT
- | 16 | TRBJ2-7 | TRBV27 | TRBD2 | CASSPHRLAGDHEQYF | TGTGCCAGCAGTCCGCACCGACTAGCGGGAGACCACGAGCAGTACTTC
- | 14 | TRBJ1-1 | TRBV7-9 | - | CASSSASFGSEAFF | TGTGCCAGCAGCTCAGCTAGTTTTGGTAGTGAAGCTTTCTTT
- | 14 | TRBJ2-7 | TRBV6-5 | - | CASTRTATSSEQYF | TGTGCCAGCACCAGGACAGCTACCTCATCCGAGCAGTACTTC
- | 12 | TRBJ2-7 | TRBV10-1 | - | CASSDRGYEQYF | TGCGCCAGCAGTGACAGGGGTTACGAGCAGTACTTC
- | 15 | TRBJ1-3 | TRBV19 | TRBD1 | CASTDRANSGNTIYF | TGTGCCAGCACGGACAGGGCAAACTCTGGAAACACCATATATTTT
- | 10 | TRBJ2-7 | TRBV2 | - | CASSVREQYF | TGTGCCAGCAGTGTGAGGGAGCAGTACTTC
- | 16 | TRBJ2-5 | TRBV10-1 | TRBD2 | CASSESGLAGEETQYF | TGCGCCAGCAGTGAGTCCGGACTAGCGGGAGAAGAGACCCAGTACTTC
- | 14 | TRBJ2-2 | TRBV24-1 | - | CATSVPQGTGELFF | TGTGCCACCAGTGTCCCACAGGGCACCGGGGAGCTGTTTTTT
- | 13 | TRBJ1-4 | TRBV15 | - | CATSKGVNEKLFF | TGTGCCACCAGCAAGGGAGTTAATGAAAAACTGTTTTTT
- | 13 | TRBJ2-7 | TRBV7-9 | - | CASSPGSTYEQYF | TGTGCCAGCAGCCCGGGTAGTACCTACGAGCAGTACTTC
- | 16 | TRBJ2-1 | TRBV3-1/TRBV3-2 | TRBD2 | CASSQRGTSGKYEQFF | TGTGCCAGCAGCCAGAGAGGGACTAGCGGGAAATATGAGCAGTTCTTC
- | 13 | TRBJ1-2 | TRBV5-4 | - | CASSLAIGGGYTF | TGTGCCAGCAGCTTGGCGATCGGAGGCGGCTACACCTTC
- | 12 | TRBJ2-7 | TRBV12-3/TRBV12-4 | TRBD2 | CASSPGLARQYF | TGTGCCAGCAGTCCCGGACTAGCACGGCAGTACTTC
- | 14 | TRBJ2-5 | TRBV7-5 | - | CVRSSENSHETQYF | TGTGTCAGAAGCTCGGAAAATAGCCACGAGACCCAGTACTTC
- | 18 | TRBJ1-6 | TRBV11-2 | TRBD1 | CASSLRPPRTGGRSPLHF | TGTGCCAGCAGCTTACGCCCTCCACGGACAGGGGGTCGTTCACCCCTCCACTTT
- | 16 | TRBJ2-3 | TRBV25-1 | TRBD2 | CASSPTSGLSTDTQYF | TGTGCCAGCAGTCCCACTAGCGGTCTTAGCACAGATACGCAGTATTTT